The sequence of this TCR beta chain was determined in a study of T cells in Graves' hyperthyroidism and ophthalmopathy (dated by TCRdb to the late 2010s). In the study overall: Peripheral blood was sampled at the time of initial diagnosis, prior to any treatment. The study also compared thyroid tissue and blood T-cell repertoires from several Graves' hyperthyroidism patients. Following sampling, methimazole starting at 30 mg daily was given to hyperthyroidism patients, and high-dose intravenous methylprednisolone was given to ophthalmopathy patients. Prospective prediction of ophthalmopathy was tested in an independent validation cohort of 18 to 20 hyperthyroidism patients and 15 to 17 patients who later progressed to ophthalmopathy. To identify TCR V-J signatures that set the groups apart, the researchers used a discovery cohort of 95 to 100 patients, made up of fewer than 50 with Graves' ophthalmopathy and 57 with stable Graves' hyperthyroidism. For training and testing, the 95 to 100 patients in the discovery cohort were randomly divided in a 7:3 ratio. The paper reports TCR Vbeta CDR3 sequencing of fewer than 150 peripheral blood samples: approximately 41 ophthalmopathy, about 75 hyperthyroidism and some 17 progressor patients.

Stable Graves' hyperthyroidism was defined as the absence of progression to ophthalmopathy over 18 months of follow-up. Hyperthyroidism patients were newly diagnosed, with disease duration under 2 months, and aged 18 to 65 years. The study excluded patients with uncontrolled infections, other autoimmune diseases, pregnancy or lactation. Diagnoses were based on clinical symptoms, serum thyroxine and TRAb, thyroid ultrasound and orbital computed tomography. PBMCs were isolated from 10 ml of fresh peripheral blood by Ficoll-Paque density gradient centrifugation. Trizol reagent was used to extract total RNA, and RNA quality was then checked on an Agilent 2100 Bioanalyzer. This clonotype was picked up many times. No cognate antigen has been identified for it. No base-level quality is on record; no much larger clone is a single base apart. TCR beta CDR3 regions were amplified from RNA transcripts. The TCR CDR3 was subjected to a first round of RT-PCR using the HTBI primer set and the Qiagen OneStep RT-PCR kit. Libraries were constructed in a second round of multiplex PCR, after which size selection and purification were performed. Libraries were sequenced paired-end with 100 bp reads on an Illumina HiSeq2000. The authors' pipeline ran thus. SOAPnuke was used to process the raw data, removing reads that contained adapters or uncalled bases, had a mean Phred below 15, or lacked an exact match to the constant primer or identifier. High-quality paired reads were merged using COPE v1.2.5, and each unique nucleotide sequence was defined as a clonotype. MiTCR v1.1 was used to align the clonotypes against IMGT TRBV, TRBD and TRBJ reference segments. Analysis was restricted to V-J combinations with a frequency above 0.0001, which covered roughly 99% of repertoires. A TCS score was defined as the ratio between F50 (clonal expansion) and ExV (chaos), using BLOSUM62-based TCRdist between CDR3 peptides within each V-J. Welch's t-statistics and random forest reduced fewer than 550 V-J features to roughly 13, which were used in a naive Bayes classifier (R e1071). TCRdb applied fastp at Q25 and MiXCR to the public reads, then kept only in-frame beta chains. Identical CDR3 protein sequences are pooled into one entry, listed with their most common genes and DNA. The V and J calls, along with clone size, are taken from TCRdb and not from the paper's own processing. Within this sample are a few hundred thousand distinct CDR3 sequences, with around 13% of them counted one time only. 5.3% of the sample goes to the ten largest clones.

Results and caveats for the whole study, not just this receptor: Ophthalmopathy was separated from stable hyperthyroidism by a 13 V-J signature model, with around 88% sensitivity and about 81% specificity obtained in cross-validation and 80%/75% obtained in testing. Most expanded thyroid clonotypes (frequency above 0.001) were also detected in blood, suggesting blood repertoires may reflect thyroid immune responses. No statistical method was used to set the sample size in advance, and investigators knew the group allocation. In validation, the model predicted progression to ophthalmopathy a median of roughly 6.1 months before onset, with about 70% sensitivity and 72.22% specificity.

From the cysteine through the phenylalanine, the CDR3 covers 14 amino acids. This entry keeps only the CDR3 DNA: 42 bases, framed from base 1. The V end loses 8 bases and the J end loses 1 base, and a stretch of 14 bases separates them. The chain joins TRBV12-3 or TRBV12-4 to TRBJ1-1, and TRBD1 may be the D gene, going by 5 matching bases. The sequenced sample consisted of blood. The sequence was obtained from a woman aged 18-35 years with Graves' hyperthyroidism. The CDR3 region: CASGGRNGNTEAFF. Here is the DNA: TGTGCCAGCGGGGGGAGAAATGGGAACACTGAAGCTTTCTTT.